This T cell receptor beta chain was sequenced in a study of T cell responses to AZD1222 COVID-19 vaccine. Study-level points and caveats: Spike-specific TCR breadth and depth went up after people got two AZD1222 doses. Repertoire sampling occurred only after the peak T cell response. Reportedly, nearly half of unique spike TCRs recognized epitopes outside B.1.351/B.1.1.7 mutations.

With regard to this clone: Its antigen is unidentified.

Germline CDR1 is LGHNA and CDR2 is YSLEER. Trimming removed 3 bases from V and 0 bases from J; junction bases left unmatched: 8. The CDR3 covers 17 residues. TCRdb keeps only in-frame clones here, not all; method: immunoSEQ multiplex PCR. The sample contains roughly 100,000 clones, roughly 85% of which appear only once. The receptor's source is an adult in good health. Sequences were derived from peripheral blood, sampled on day 0 of AZD1222 vaccination. This chain joins TRBV4-3 and TRBJ1-1; 9 bases agree with TRBD1. The CDR3, as DNA: TGCGCCAGCAGCCAGGTCTTACAGGGGGCCCTGAACACTGAAGCTTTCTTT. It is translated as CASSQVLQGALNTEAFF.